Presented here are 18 T cell receptor beta chains from one specimen sequenced in a study of regulatory T cells in long-lasting Graves disease. Through Arm-PCR of CDR3 regions and iRepertoire HTBI primers, TCR beta libraries were built. TCRdb redid the calling of the multiplex PCR reads with MiXCR, one entry per CDR3 protein. Of over 500,000 distinct CDR3 sequences listed, around 15% are singletons. Sample time point: newly diagnosed GD, antithyroid drugs for less than 3 months. PBMC RNA served as the TCR library source. In addition, the sample was reused for a study of T cells in Graves' hyperthyroidism and ophthalmopathy.

Sequenced here: peripheral blood mononuclear cells (PBMCs), sampled at new diagnosis, from a patient treated with antithyroid drugs. Receptors originate from a young man with Graves disease.

Note on this clonotype: A much larger clone differs from this one at a single base, so this may be a read error. The CDR3 DNA sequence: TGTGCCCGCAAGTCTTACAGGGAACGACATGGCTACACCTTC. Residues: CARKSYRERHGYTF. This chain joins TRBV30 and TRBJ1-2; tentative D call: TRBD1 (6 bases). V lost 8 bases and J 6 bases, leaving 22 bases between the germline ends. Germline V gene lookup returns CDR1 GTSNPN and CDR2 SVGIG (reference sequence). The CDR3 consists of 14 residues.

The chain employs TRBV5-1 and TRBJ2-1, with TRBD2 identical over 10 bases. V shed 9 bases, J shed 7 bases, and the junction held 13 bases outside the gene matches. In germline, CDR1 is SGHRS, CDR2 YFSETQ. This CDR3 is built from 15 residues. DNA of the CDR3: TGCGCCACCAAATGGCTAGCGGGGGCTTTAAATGAGCAGTTCTTC. The encoded protein is CATKWLAGALNEQFF. Filled out from reference TRBV5-1 and TRBJ2-1, the complete variable domain reads KAGVTQTPRYLIKTRGQQVTLSCSPISGHRSVSWYQQTPGQGLQFLFEYFSETQRNKGNFPGRFSGRQFSNSRSEMNVSTLELGDSALYLCATKWLAGALNEQFFGPGTRLTVL.

This clonotype was picked up many times. The rearrangement links TRBV11-2 to TRBJ1-2; 8 bases match TRBD1. V lost 5 bases and J lost 9; bases outside the gene matches: 5. Germline lookup yields CDR1 SGHAT and CDR2 FQNNGV. This CDR3 comprises 12 residues. CDR3 protein: CASSVRGLRYTF. The CDR3 DNA follows: TGTGCCAGCAGCGTCAGGGGGCTACGCTACACCTTC.

A word on this clonotype: This may be a read error, as it is one base from a much larger clone. The J gene is TRBJ2-1, the V gene TRBV20-1, with D perhaps given as TRBD1 or TRBD2 (6 bases each). V lost 6 bases, J lost 10 bases, and 16 bases lay in between. Germline values: CDR1 DFQATT, CDR2 SNEGSKA (reference sequence). The CDR3 runs to 12 residues. The CDR3 sequence: CSANWGAYEQFF. CDR3 sequence (DNA): TGCAGTGCGAATTGGGGGGCCTACGAGCAGTTCTTC.

In this sample, this clonotype turned up a few times. This sequence joins TRBV12-3 or TRBV12-4 and TRBJ2-5; D possibly matches TRBD1 or TRBD2 (6 bases each). The CDR3 sequence is 14 residues long. Between the trimmed V and J ends, which lost 8 bases and 5 bases, there was a span of 18 bases. The CDR3 sequence: CASDRGPARETQYF. The CDR3 bases are TGTGCCAGCGATCGGGGGCCCGCGAGGGAGACCCAGTACTTC.

This clonotype has a handful of counts. The chain recombines TRBV28 with TRBJ1-2; the match to TRBD1 covers 9 bases. CDR1 and CDR2 (germline): MDHEN, SYDVKM. The CDR3 extends over 16 amino acids. V gave up 6 bases and J gave up 4 bases; unmatched junction bases: 12. The CDR3 is CASSPRDRAKGYGYTF. CDR3 DNA: TGTGCCAGCAGCCCCCGGGACAGGGCGAAAGGCTATGGCTACACCTTC.

This chain links TRBV12-3 or TRBV12-4 with TRBJ2-1; 14 bases map to TRBD2. After removal of 5 bases from V and 8 bases from J, the junction contained 11 bases not matched to a gene. The CDR3 extends over 17 amino acids. The CDR3 sequence: CASSETTSGRARDEQFF. In nucleotides, the CDR3 is TGTGCCAGCAGTGAGACGACTAGCGGGAGGGCCCGGGATGAGCAGTTCTTC.

The chain has TRBV6-9 and TRBJ2-2; 7 nucleotides match TRBD2. The J segment lost 5 bases and the V segment lost 3 bases, leaving 3 bases of the junction unmatched. The CDR3 length is 14 residues. The germline V gene encodes CDR1 MNHGY and CDR2 SVAAGI. The CDR3 nucleotides read TGTGCCAGCAGTTACTGGGGGGGAACCGGGGAGCTGTTTTTT. Amino acid sequence: CASSYWGGTGELFF.

On this clonotype: This may stem from a read error, because a much larger clone lies one nucleotide away. V is TRBV20-1 and J is TRBJ2-1; 8 bases fit TRBD1. The V gene's germline CDR1 is DFQATT and CDR2 SNEGSKA (reference sequence). This CDR3 spans 16 amino acids. The CDR3: CSAIARTGSSYNERFF. The CDR3 DNA reads as TGCAGTGCTATTGCCCGGACAGGGAGCTCCTACAATGAGCGGTTCTTC.

A word on this clonotype: This CDR3 is missing its conserved last phenylalanine or tryptophan, likely due to a read error. No DNA is shown, since the ends of the CDR3 on it are uncertain; the CDR3 is the one TCRdb lists. The V gene is TRBV20-1, the J gene TRBJ1-1; TRBD1, the table's D call, lacks a check against the DNA. Germline-derived CDR1 and CDR2 are DFQATT and SNEGSKA (reference sequence). Inclusive of both ends, the CDR3 amounts to 8 amino acids. The CDR3 loop reads CSARDGAI.

This clonotype was observed at least ten times. The chain employs TRBV7-6 and TRBJ2-7; 7 bases are shared with TRBD2. The V gene end was trimmed by 5 bases and the J gene end by 6 bases; junction bases not matched to a gene: 16. The CDR3 contains 16 residues. Germline lookup yields CDR1 SGHVS and CDR2 FNYEAQ. CDR3 protein: CASSPSAGGGRVEQYF. CDR3 nucleotides: TGTGCCAGCAGCCCTAGCGCAGGAGGCGGGAGAGTCGAGCAGTACTTC. Full variable domain (missing parts from reference TRBV7-6 and TRBJ2-7): GAGVSQSPRYKVTKRGQDVALRCDPISGHVSLYWYRQALGQGPEFLTYFNYEAQQDKSGLPNDRFSAERPEGSISTLTIQRTEQRDSAMYRCASSPSAGGGRVEQYFGPGTRLTVT.

At least ten counts were recorded for this clonotype. The chain uses TRBV6-2 or TRBV6-3 and TRBJ1-2; D uncertain. Germline CDR1 reads MNHEY; CDR2 reads SVGEGT. This CDR3 spans 12 amino acids. The germline V and J ends were trimmed by 2 bases and 8 bases, with 9 bases remaining between them. CDR3 residues: CASSYASGGYTF. CDR3 coding DNA: TGTGCCAGCAGTTACGCTTCGGGCGGCTACACCTTC.

This clonotype occurred many times. The CDR3 spells CAWSLDSYEQYF. The CDR3 DNA sequence: TGTGCCTGGAGTTTGGACTCCTACGAGCAGTACTTC. The chain recombines TRBV30 with TRBJ2-7; D remains ambiguous. The V and J ends lost 2 bases and 0 bases respectively, with 5 bases between them. This CDR3 comprises 12 residues. Germline V gene data show CDR1 as GTSNPN and CDR2 as SVGIG (reference sequence).

This clonotype was seen many times. The genes are TRBV7-9 and TRBJ2-7; D not resolved. The V end was cut by 5 bases, the J end by 5 bases, with 7 bases between. The germline CDR1 and CDR2 sequences are SEHNR and FQNEAQ (reference sequence). The CDR3 totals 11 residues. CDR3 sequence (DNA): TGTGCCAGCAGCCTAAGGAACGAGCAGTACTTC. Protein: CASSLRNEQYF. Supplemented by reference TRBV7-9 and TRBJ2-7, the full variable domain reads DTGVSQNPRHKITKRGQNVTFRCDPISEHNRLYWYRQTLGQGPEFLTYFQNEAQLEKSRLLSDRFSAERPKGSFSTLEIQRTEQGDSAMYLCASSLRNEQYFGPGTRLTVT.

This clonotype has just one count. This chain joins TRBV30 and TRBJ1-2; maybe TRBD1 (6 bases). V lost 4 bases, J lost 4 bases, and 10 bases lay in between. The CDR3 totals 12 residues. Germline V gene sequence: CDR1 GTSNPN, CDR2 SVGIG (reference sequence). The CDR3 bases are TGTGCCTGGAAAATGACAGGCTATGGCTACACCTTC. It translates to CAWKMTGYGYTF.

This clonotype was detected only once. The rearrangement uses TRBV27 and TRBJ2-3; D remains ambiguous. The V gene lost 2 bases and the J gene lost 0 bases, with 6 bases spanning the gap. Germline V gives CDR1 MNHEY, CDR2 SMNVEV (reference sequence). The CDR3 is 14 residues long. The DNA of the CDR3 is TGTGCCAGCAGTTTAAAAGTTAGCACAGATACGCAGTATTTT. It translates to CASSLKVSTDTQYF.

This clonotype was seen a handful of times. This chain uses TRBV6-1 with TRBJ1-4; no definite D call. V gave up 3 bases and J gave up 0 bases, with 8 bases separating them. Germline CDR1 and CDR2: MNHNS and SASEGT. The CDR3 has 15 residues. In nucleotides, the CDR3 is TGTGCCAGCAGTGATACTGGGACAACTAATGAAAAACTGTTTTTT. As protein: CASSDTGTTNEKLFF.

This clonotype was seen only a few times. CDR3 DNA sequence: TGTGCCAGCAGCCTAATGGGGGTTGGAGCTTTCTTT. Its translation: CASSLMGVGAFF. The chain combines TRBV12-3 or TRBV12-4 with TRBJ1-1; D is perhaps TRBD1 (5 bases). V was shortened by 6 bases and J by 10 bases, with 15 bases between the two germline ends. The CDR3 has 12 residues.